This T cell receptor beta chain emerged from a study of beta chain features in type 1 diabetes. From germline, CDR1 is SGHRS and CDR2 YFSETQ. The V and J ends lost 3 bases and 9 bases, in that order; junction bases with no gene match: 8. There are 15 residues in the CDR3. Investigators reverse transcribed all isolated RNA, so they sequenced expressed TCRB transcripts. Produced via immunoSEQ multiplex PCR; TCRdb's table is partial and in-frame only. The repertoire includes 150,000 to 200,000 clones, approximately 8.4% of them detected once, and about 2.5% sits in the top ten. The clonotype was recovered from a young woman in good health. V and J are TRBV5-1 and TRBJ2-1; TRBD2 matches at 11 bases. Material: central memory CD4+ T cells from blood. The CDR3 sequence: CASSSGLAAHIEQFF. The CDR3 DNA reads as TGCGCCAGCAGCTCGGGACTAGCGGCCCACATTGAGCAGTTCTTC.